These T cell receptor beta chains were read from a single sample in a study of T-cell reconstitution after alpha-beta-depleted transplantation in children. TCRdb processed the PCR reads anew with MiXCR; each CDR3 protein has one entry. Among hundreds of thousands of distinct CDR3 sequences listed, 6.5% to 9% were seen once. The starting material was peripheral blood, obtained 360 days after TCRalphabeta/CD19-depleted stem cell transplant. These TCRs come from a female patient aged 2-9 years who had a stem cell transplant for Fanconi anemia, so the T cells may come from the graft donor. CDR3s leave out the opening cysteine and the closing phenylalanine or tryptophan. The D gene is left open where the match is weak.

j_call | v_call | d_call | cdr3_aa
TRBJ1-4 | TRBV7-9 | TRBD1 | ASSLAAGGITNEKLF
TRBJ2-5 | TRBV7-2 | TRBD2 | ASSLGVGGGAETQY
TRBJ1-5 | TRBV30 | . | AWSVKGLPQH
TRBJ2-7 | TRBV9 | . | ASSARSGLGEQY
TRBJ2-3 | TRBV20-1 | . | SARSTLSTDTQY
TRBJ2-7 | TRBV20-1 | TRBD2 | SATVAGEIYEQY
TRBJ2-2 | TRBV7-3 | TRBD1 | ASSPGQGAYTGELF
TRBJ1-1 | TRBV6-5 | . | ASSYSRGDTEAF
TRBJ2-7 | TRBV5-1 | . | ASSFRAMAYEQY
TRBJ2-3 | TRBV12-3/TRBV12-4 | . | ASSPDGTDTQY
TRBJ2-7 | TRBV7-9 | . | ASNPQGRGEQY
TRBJ1-5 | TRBV28 | . | ASSVQTGSYNQPQH
TRBJ2-3 | TRBV28 | TRBD1 | ASSIGLRDRGRDTQY
TRBJ2-1 | TRBV5-1 | TRBD2 | ASSLEASGSSYNEQF
TRBJ2-1 | TRBV13 | . | ASSIPGHEQF
TRBJ2-7 | TRBV7-9 | TRBD1 | ASSPGQGRGYYEQY
TRBJ1-2 | TRBV11-1 | TRBD1 | ASSLRQGVEPSTRGYT
TRBJ2-1 | TRBV19 | . | ASSIAPSMDNEQF
TRBJ2-3 | TRBV12-3/TRBV12-4 | . | ASDRGGTDTQY
TRBJ2-7 | TRBV28 | . | ASRPGGELYEQY
TRBJ2-1 | TRBV7-9 | TRBD1 | ASSLDFWDRGLNEQF
TRBJ2-5 | TRBV20-1 | TRBD2 | SARTMSGGLFGETQY
TRBJ2-7 | TRBV16 | . | ASSQYLAEQY
TRBJ2-2 | TRBV5-1 | . | ASSLSSSTGELF
TRBJ2-1 | TRBV9 | TRBD1 | ASSADGTVSYNEQF
TRBJ1-2 | TRBV28 | . | ASSSNGGVNYGYT
TRBJ1-5 | TRBV20-1 | . | SATDSNQPQH
TRBJ1-1 | TRBV5-1 | TRBD1 | ASSPGTVENTEAF
TRBJ2-2 | TRBV7-3 | TRBD2 | ASSLWGGNTGELF
TRBJ2-1 | TRBV12-3/TRBV12-4 | TRBD1 | ASSPRTGVYNEQF
TRBJ2-5 | TRBV28 | TRBD2 | ASSLSPRGGRETQY
TRBJ1-2 | TRBV3-1 | TRBD1 | ASSRTDRGNYGYT
TRBJ1-4 | TRBV6-1 | . | ASSPVGMGEKLF
TRBJ2-2 | TRBV11-3 | . | ASSLGRWGTGELF
TRBJ2-3 | TRBV7-2 | . | ASSTNRPDTQY
TRBJ2-3 | TRBV11-1 | TRBD2 | ASSPTPGTSGVADTQY
TRBJ2-2 | TRBV12-3/TRBV12-4 | . | ASSFGGSSGELF
TRBJ2-1 | TRBV5-1 | TRBD2 | ASSLASLTTSGGAGEQF
TRBJ1-2 | TRBV20-1 | TRBD1 | SARGQSGYT
TRBJ2-3 | TRBV12-3/TRBV12-4 | TRBD2 | ASRWREGTQY